Given below is one TCR beta chain in context. The data originate from a study of T-cell reconstitution after alpha-beta-depleted transplantation in children. Looked up from germline, CDR1 is SGHVS and CDR2 is FNYEAQ. Trimming stripped 0 bases from V and 0 bases from J, with 15 bases between. CDR3 length: 19 residues. Researchers prepared the TCRbeta library using unique molecular identifiers, the study reports. TCRdb reprocessed the PCR reads via MiXCR and lists one record per CDR3 protein. The sample includes 400,000 to 450,000 distinct CDR3 sequences, over 40% of them seen just once. J is TRBJ2-6 and V is TRBV7-6; the D gene is possibly TRBD1 (7 bases). Material: PBMCs, obtained before TCRalphabeta/CD19-depleted stem cell transplant. The sequence was obtained from a girl aged 2-10 years with aplastic anemia, due to receive a stem cell transplant. The CDR3 nucleotides read TGTGCCAGCAGCTTAGCGAGGAGGGGGCCCCGCTCTGGGGCCAACGTCCTGACTTTC. It encodes CASSLARRGPRSGANVLTF.